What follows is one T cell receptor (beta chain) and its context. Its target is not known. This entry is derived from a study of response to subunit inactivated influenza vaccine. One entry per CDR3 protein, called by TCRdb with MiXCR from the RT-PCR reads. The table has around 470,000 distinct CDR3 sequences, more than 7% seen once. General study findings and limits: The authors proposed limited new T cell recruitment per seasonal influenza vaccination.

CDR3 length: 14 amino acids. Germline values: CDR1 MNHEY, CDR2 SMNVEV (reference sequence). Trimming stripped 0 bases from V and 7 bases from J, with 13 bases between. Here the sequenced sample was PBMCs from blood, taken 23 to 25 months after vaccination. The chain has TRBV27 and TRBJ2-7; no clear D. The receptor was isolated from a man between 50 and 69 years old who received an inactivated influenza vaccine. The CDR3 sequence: CASSLSGRSWEQYF. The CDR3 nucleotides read TGTGCCAGCAGTTTATCGGGAAGATCGTGGGAGCAGTACTTC.